The TCR beta chain under discussion was sequenced for a study of blood T cell repertoires in COVID-19 (dated by TCRdb to 2019 to 2021). About the full investigation: Samples from collaborators originated in the United States, Italy and Spain and spanned both the acute and convalescent phases of COVID-19. Samples came from the ongoing ImmuneRACE study (first 160 participants) plus 1,254 subjects from 6 global collaborators. The repertoires were released in a freely available public database meant as a resource for research on the immune response to SARS-CoV-2. A de-identified subject ID, COVID-19 status, age in years and sex were almost always included in the sample metadata. Where HLA class I and class II types were available, the types were taken from metadata supplied by the sample provider, not from assay-based typing. Deeply sampled blood TCRbeta repertoires from subjects exposed to, actively infected with, or recovered from COVID-19 were included in the dataset. The material from the prospective study consisted of cDNA or gDNA derived from T cells, B-cell-depleted T cells, or PBMCs.

Each collaborating institution followed its own protocols to collect whole blood in K2EDTA tubes. For TCRbeta analysis, collaborators shipped samples as frozen whole blood, isolated PBMCs, or DNA extracted from either of those sample types. TCRbeta CDR3 regions were amplified from genomic DNA by means of the immunoSEQ Assay, a bias-controlled multiplex PCR. The original methods were these. Nucleated cell counts per sample were estimated from amplification of reference gene primers within the assay. To quantify the absolute abundance of each unique TCRbeta CDR3 rearrangement, sequence reads were collapsed and filtered. For each sample, productive Simpson clonality was calculated by taking the square root of Simpson's diversity index across productive rearrangements. TCRdb obtained this table from immuneACCESS and retained in-frame rearrangements with V and J assigned. These tables miss some clones; where compared with another copy, unresolved V genes account for less than half of the shortfall, and the remainder is unexplained. D and trimming were read from the DNA, whereas the V and J calls and clone size are those reported in that table. The sample yields roughly 42,000 clones; 75% to 90% were counted once. The top ten hold more than 7% of the sample.

The CDR3 goes from the cysteine to the phenylalanine over 14 residues. Left in the record is the CDR3 DNA by itself, 42 bases read in frame from the first base. At the junction V is shortened by 4 bases and J by 6 bases, with 10 bases in between. According to the germline V gene, CDR1 reads SGHTA and CDR2 reads FQGNSA. What the work shows at the level of the full study, not this receptor alone: The quantity of clinical and demographic metadata differed by source and by participant and was supplied without curation.

With respect to this clone: Its antigen specificity is not known. No clone much larger than this one lies a single base away; base qualities are absent.

This clonotype originated in a man aged 25 to 45 with active or convalescent COVID-19. The V gene is TRBV7-2 and the J gene is TRBJ1-6; too little of a D gene remains to name it. Input material: peripheral blood. This receptor has the CDR3 CASSSRAFNSPLHF. Read as DNA, the sequence is TGTGCCAGCAGCTCGAGGGCCTTTAATTCACCCCTCCACTTT. The CDR3 plus the reference TRBV7-2 and TRBJ1-6 genes for the other parts give the full variable domain: GAGVSQSPSNKVTEKGKDVELRCDPISGHTALYWYRQSLGQGLEFLIYFQGNSAPDKSGLPSDRFSAERTGGSVSTLTIQRTQQEDSAVYLCASSSRAFNSPLHFGNGTRLTVT.